There are a few counts of the clone carrying this T cell receptor beta chain. The source of the sample is a study of CD8 T cells in ankylosing spondylitis. CDR1 is SGDLS and CDR2 is YYNGEE in the germline V gene. V was trimmed by 2 bases and J by 1 base, leaving 10 bases between them. The CDR3 runs to 15 residues. Via MiXCR, TCRdb re-called the 5' RACE reads, giving one row per CDR3 protein. The table lists about 42,000 distinct CDR3 sequences, approximately 3.6% of them singletons. V usage is TRBV9 and J usage is TRBJ2-1; tentative D call: TRBD2 (6 bases). The source is a female donor with ankylosing spondylitis or in good health (not recorded which). Specimen: blood, either unsorted or a sorted T cell fraction (not recorded which). The CDR3: CASSVGTASYNEQFF. The CDR3 DNA reads TGTGCCAGCAGCGTGGGGACTGCTTCCTACAATGAGCAGTTCTTC.